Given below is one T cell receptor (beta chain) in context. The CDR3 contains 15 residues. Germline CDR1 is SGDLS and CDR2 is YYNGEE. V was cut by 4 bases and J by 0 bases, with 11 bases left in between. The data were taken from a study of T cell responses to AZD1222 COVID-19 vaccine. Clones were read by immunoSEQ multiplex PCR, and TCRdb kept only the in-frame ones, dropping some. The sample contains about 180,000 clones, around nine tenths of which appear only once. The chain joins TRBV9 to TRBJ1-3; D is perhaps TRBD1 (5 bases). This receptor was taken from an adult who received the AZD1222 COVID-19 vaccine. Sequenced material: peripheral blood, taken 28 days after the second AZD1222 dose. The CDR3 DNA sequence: TGTGCCAGCAGCACTCGGGGGTTCTCTGGAAACACCATATATTTT. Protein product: CASSTRGFSGNTIYF.